This T cell receptor (beta chain) was obtained from a study of Ad26.COV2.S vaccination and SARS-CoV-2 variants. Sequenced by immunoSEQ multiplex PCR; TCRdb stores in-frame clones only, minus some. In the table there are over 110,000 clones, 80% to 90% of which are singletons. On this clone: Its specificity is unknown.

This CDR3 has 15 amino acids. Looked up from germline, CDR1 is MNHEY and CDR2 is SVGAGI. Trimming removed 2 bases from V and 1 base from J, with 11 bases in between. Study outcomes and limitations: Possible underestimation of total T cell responses by the TCR breadth and depth analyses was noted. Ad26.COV2.S recipients had broader spike-specific TCRs (P = 0.0014). Reported post-vaccination CD8+ and CD4+ T cell responses to spike showed substantial breadth.

This clonotype was obtained from a human donor who had recovered from COVID-19. Sequences were derived from peripheral blood, sampled after recovery from COVID-19. The chain has TRBV6-5 and TRBJ1-1, with D unresolved. CDR3 in amino acids: CASSYRTPKNTEAFF. The CDR3 nucleotides are TGTGCCAGCAGTTACAGGACCCCGAAGAACACTGAAGCTTTCTTT.